What follows is one TCR beta chain and its context. The antigen is not known. The data were obtained in a study of CXCR3-negative and CXCR3-positive naive CD8 T cells. Study observations and caveats: Cryopreserved PBMCs had partly decreased CXCR3 expression; fresh PBMCs were used in most assays. TRB CDR3 properties indicated TCR strength, while surface CD5 was similar across naive subsets. For CXCR3-positive naive cells, TRB CDR3s were more hydrophobic than those of CXCR3-negative naive cells. CXCR3-negative and CXCR3-positive naive cells shared comparable TRBV-TRBJ usage, but memory cells did not.

UMI-labeled TRB cDNA libraries were prepared by 5' RACE. TCRdb reprocessed the 5' RACE reads and keeps a single row for each CDR3 protein, giving no DNA. The sample yields about 130,000 distinct CDR3 sequences, of which the top ten take up 0.29%. The length of the CDR3 is 16 residues. The rearrangement links TRBV21-1 to TRBJ2-7; TCRdb selects TRBD1, and the lack of DNA leaves this call unchecked. TRBV21-1 is listed as a pseudogene. This TCR came from a human donor in good health. Some clones in this sample may be carry-over from other donors' samples. Material: naive CXCR3- CD8+ T cells from blood. Subset defined: CD45RO-CCR7+CD27+CD95- naive CD8+ T cells lacking CXCR3 (TNR3-). The CDR3 reads CASSKQTGGHPYEQYF.